This TCR beta chain comes out of a study of Graves' ophthalmopathy and Graves' hyperthyroidism. This clonotype appeared many times. Its specificity is not known. Germline V CDR1 and CDR2: DFQATT, SNEGSKA (reference sequence). The CDR3 sequence is 15 residues long. Trimming took 4 bases from V and 6 from J; bases not matched to a gene: 12. Study-wide findings and caveats: Ophthalmopathy could be told apart from stable hyperthyroidism by a 13-signature model (under 90% sensitivity, 70% to 84% specificity).

The diagnostic workup employed clinical symptoms, serum thyroxine, TRAb, thyroid ultrasound and orbital computed tomography. Amplified material comprised TCR beta CDR3 regions derived from RNA transcripts. First-round RT-PCR employed HTBI primers, with a second-round multiplex PCR after it. TCRdb re-called the multiplex PCR reads through MiXCR, storing one row per CDR3 protein. The data show around 520,000 distinct CDR3 sequences, just under 40% seen once. The source is an adult man with Graves' hyperthyroidism. The V gene is TRBV20-1, the J gene TRBJ2-7; 10 bases fit TRBD2. The sequenced material came from peripheral blood or thyroid tissue (not recorded which). In DNA form, the CDR3 reads TGCAGTGCTACCCCTCGTATCTGGACTAGCGGCGAGCAGTACTTC. Translated: CSATPRIWTSGEQYF.